A single sample gave rise to the 20 T cell receptor beta chains below, sequenced in a study of T-cell memory formation after mild COVID-19. TCRdb processed the 5' RACE reads anew with MiXCR; each CDR3 protein has one entry. The data hold a few hundred thousand distinct CDR3 sequences, with 7.5% to 9.5% observed a single time. The sample taken for sequencing was PBMCs or a T cell subset sorted from them (not recorded which). The source is a man aged 18 to 30 who had mild COVID-19 (a few samples of this study predate the infection). Cell type and time point are not known.

There are a few counts of this clonotype. This chain links TRBV25-1 with TRBJ2-1; weak D call: TRBD2 (5 bases). The germline V gene encodes CDR1 MGHDK and CDR2 SYGVNS. The CDR3 has 16 amino acids. V lost 3 bases and J lost 0, with 12 bases in between. The CDR3 bases are TGTGCCAGCAGTGAGGCCATGGGGAGCTCCTACAATGAGCAGTTCTTC. Protein sequence: CASSEAMGSSYNEQFF.

In its sample, this clonotype was seen a few times. CDR3 sequence reads: CSARQESSYEQYF. The CDR3, as DNA: TGCAGTGCTAGACAGGAATCCTCCTACGAGCAGTACTTC. V is TRBV20-1 and J is TRBJ2-7; D not certain. Trimming took 2 bases from V and 0 from J, leaving 8 bases between them. This CDR3 is 13 amino acids long. CDR1 is DFQATT, CDR2 SNEGSKA, per germline (reference sequence).

This clonotype was counted ten times or more. This chain connects TRBV20-1 to TRBJ2-3, with D perhaps assigned TRBD1 or TRBD2 (5 bases each). CDR3 length: 17 amino acids. The germline V gene has CDR1 DFQATT and CDR2 SNEGSKA (reference sequence). The V end was cut by 5 bases, the J end by 0 bases, with 21 bases between. The CDR3 loop reads CSAFNPLVRESTDTQYF. The CDR3 DNA follows: TGCAGTGCTTTCAACCCCTTGGTCAGGGAGAGCACAGATACGCAGTATTTT.

This clonotype has more than one count but fewer than ten. This sequence joins TRBV4-3 and TRBJ2-3; 8 bases map to TRBD2. The J segment lost 1 base and the V segment lost 1 base, leaving 4 bases of the junction unmatched. Per germline, CDR1 LGHNA and CDR2 YSLEER. The CDR3 spans 16 residues. The CDR3 DNA reads TGCGCCAGCAGCCAAGGAGCGGGACTAGGCACAGATACGCAGTATTTT. Its protein is CASSQGAGLGTDTQYF.

This clonotype was recorded a few times. The chain links TRBV20-1 to TRBJ2-7, with D perhaps TRBD1 or TRBD2 (5 bases each). V was shortened by 5 bases and J by 3 bases, with 8 bases between the two germline ends. The germline CDR1 and CDR2 sequences are DFQATT and SNEGSKA (reference sequence). The CDR3 length is 11 residues. For the CDR3, the DNA is TGCAGTGCTGGGACGGGCTACGAGCAGTACTTC. It yields the protein CSAGTGYEQYF.

This clonotype was seen more than once but under ten times. The chain combines TRBV7-9 with TRBJ2-7; D unresolved. The ends were cut back, 5 bases at V and 0 bases at J, with 14 bases in the middle. CDR3 length equals 15 residues. The germline gives CDR1 SEHNR, CDR2 FQNEAQ (reference sequence). For the CDR3, the DNA is TGTGCCAGCAGCGTAGGGTTGGCCAGCTCCTACGAGCAGTACGTC. It yields the protein CASSVGLASSYEQYV.

This clonotype was seen repeatedly, ten times or more. The rearrangement uses TRBV7-2 and TRBJ2-5; D is undetermined. There are 13 residues in the CDR3. Germline V gene data show CDR1 as SGHTA and CDR2 as FQGNSA. Trimming left V 0 bases short and J 5 bases short, with 7 bases between. CDR3 protein: CASSLAGLETQYF. The CDR3 DNA reads as TGTGCCAGCAGCTTAGCTGGTTTGGAGACCCAGTACTTC.

This clonotype has only a few counts. The chain couples TRBV12-3 or TRBV12-4 to TRBJ2-3; TRBD2 agrees at 13 bases. Trimming cost V 6 bases and J 7 bases; bases outside gene matches: 4. CDR3 size: 14 residues. Here the CDR3 reads CASSTSGGAHTQYF. DNA for the CDR3: TGTGCCAGCAGCACTAGCGGGGGGGCTCATACGCAGTATTTT.

The rearrangement uses TRBV6-5 and TRBJ2-3, with D perhaps given as TRBD1 or TRBD2 (5 bases each). This CDR3 comprises 14 residues. Germline CDR1 and CDR2: MNHEY and SVGAGI. Trimming took off 6 bases at V and 5 bases at J, with 15 bases between the two ends. The CDR3 loop is CASSRPGQLDTQYF. DNA of the CDR3: TGTGCCAGCAGCCGCCCGGGGCAGTTAGATACGCAGTATTTT.

The chain's CDR3 is CSASGWTGRNPYEQYV. In nucleotides, the CDR3 is TGCAGTGCTAGCGGCTGGACAGGGCGAAACCCTTACGAGCAGTACGTC. This chain connects TRBV20-1 to TRBJ2-7, with 8 nucleotides matching TRBD1. Trimming removed 3 bases from V and 4 bases from J; junction bases left unmatched: 14. Per the germline V gene, CDR1 is DFQATT and CDR2 is SNEGSKA (reference sequence). The CDR3 is 16 residues long.

The chain uses TRBV5-1 and TRBJ1-6, with a possible D match to TRBD1 (5 bases). Trimming removed 5 bases at V and 6 bases at J, with 9 bases between. The CDR3 extends over 13 amino acids. Germline V gives CDR1 SGHRS, CDR2 YFSETQ. The CDR3 loop reads CASRGTSNSPLHF. The CDR3, as DNA: TGCGCCAGCAGGGGGACGAGTAATTCACCCCTCCACTTT.

CDR3 sequence: CASSAKTDRNTEAFF. CDR3 DNA: TGTGCCAGCAGCGCCAAGACGGACAGGAACACTGAAGCTTTCTTT. The chain couples TRBV9 to TRBJ1-1, with a possible D match to TRBD1 (6 bases). The germline gives CDR1 SGDLS, CDR2 YYNGEE. The CDR3 totals 15 residues. V was shortened by 3 bases and J by 1 base, with 13 bases between the two germline ends.

V gene TRBV4-3 combines with J gene TRBJ2-3, with TRBD2 as a possible D gene (6 bases). Germline V CDR1 and CDR2: LGHNA, YSLEER. The CDR3 has 13 residues. Trimming took off 4 bases at V and 9 bases at J, with 14 bases between the two ends. The CDR3 spells CASSLLGGITQYF. The CDR3 coding sequence is TGCGCCAGCAGCCTACTCGGGGGAATCACGCAGTATTTT.

Ten or more counts support this clonotype. J is TRBJ2-1 and V is TRBV29-1, with D hard to call. CDR3 length: 15 residues. Germline V gives CDR1 SQVTM, CDR2 ANQGSEA. The V end was cut by 8 bases, the J end by 1 base, with 18 bases between. DNA of the CDR3: TGCAGCTACCACCCTGATGCTCAATCCTACAATGAGCAGTTCTTC. The encoded protein is CSYHPDAQSYNEQFF.

V and J are TRBV18 and TRBJ2-7, with D perhaps matching TRBD1 (5 bases). The V and J ends lost 2 bases and 3 bases respectively, with 17 bases between them. The germline CDR1 and CDR2 sequences are KGHSH and LQKENI. This CDR3 is built from 16 residues. The CDR3 DNA reads TGTGCCAGCTCACCATCGAAGGGGTTCATGGGCTACGAGCAGTACTTC. This gives the protein CASSPSKGFMGYEQYF.

This clonotype showed up many times. V is TRBV7-2 and J is TRBJ2-3; maybe TRBD1 (5 bases). Trimming stripped 5 bases from V and 2 bases from J, with 8 bases between. The CDR3 runs 13 residues. Germline lookup yields CDR1 SGHTA and CDR2 FQGNSA. CDR3 nucleotides: TGTGCCAGCAGCCCAGGGATCACAGATACGCAGTATTTT. This codes for CASSPGITDTQYF.

The table lists this clonotype with a few counts. The genes are TRBV11-3 and TRBJ2-2; 7 nucleotides match TRBD1. This CDR3 contains 15 residues. The germline CDR1 and CDR2 sequences are SGHNT and YENEEA. Trimming took 1 base from V and 3 from J; bases not matched to a gene: 2. The CDR3 loop is CASSLGDSHTGELFF. Here the CDR3 DNA reads TGTGCCAGCAGCTTAGGGGACAGCCACACCGGGGAGCTGTTTTTT.

This clonotype was counted many times. The chain joins TRBV2 to TRBJ2-7; 7 bases map to TRBD1. This CDR3 comprises 15 residues. Germline V lookup: CDR1 SNHLY, CDR2 FYNNEI. The V segment lost 3 bases and the J segment 0 bases; nucleotides outside the gene matches: 5. CDR3: CASSEGQFYSYEQYF. The CDR3 region has the DNA TGTGCCAGCAGTGAGGGACAGTTCTACTCCTACGAGCAGTACTTC.

This clonotype was recorded at least ten times. The V and J genes are TRBV7-2 and TRBJ1-2, with a tentative D call TRBD1 (6 bases). The CDR3 spans 14 residues. With 5 bases removed from V and 2 bases from J, the gap between germline ends came to 12 bases. The V gene's germline CDR1 is SGHTA and CDR2 FQGNSA. The CDR3 DNA reads as TGTGCCAGCAGCCGGCTAGGGGGAAACTATGGCTACACCTTC. It yields the protein CASSRLGGNYGYTF.

The chain uses TRBV7-3 and TRBJ1-2; the D gene is possibly TRBD1 (6 bases). Trimming cost V 2 bases and J 6 bases, with 10 bases left between them. CDR1 and CDR2 (germline): SGHTA, FQGTGA. This CDR3 contains 13 residues. The DNA for the CDR3 is TGTGCCAGCAGCTTAGGAGGGGGAGATGGCTACACCTTC. This gives the protein CASSLGGGDGYTF.